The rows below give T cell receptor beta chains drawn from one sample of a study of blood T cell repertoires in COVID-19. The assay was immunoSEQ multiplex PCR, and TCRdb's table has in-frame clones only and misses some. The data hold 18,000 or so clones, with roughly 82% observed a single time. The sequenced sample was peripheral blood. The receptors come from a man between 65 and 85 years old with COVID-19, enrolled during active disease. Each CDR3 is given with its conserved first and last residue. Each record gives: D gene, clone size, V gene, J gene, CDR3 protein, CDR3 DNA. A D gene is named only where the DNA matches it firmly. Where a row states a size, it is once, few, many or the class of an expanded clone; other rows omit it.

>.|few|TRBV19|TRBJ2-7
CASSTLNSGSYEQYF
TGTGCCAGTAGTACCCTTAACAGTGGCTCCTACGAGCAGTACTTC
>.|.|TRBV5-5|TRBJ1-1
CASSWVGGMNTEAFF
TGTGCCAGCAGCTGGGTGGGCGGGATGAACACTGAAGCTTTCTTT
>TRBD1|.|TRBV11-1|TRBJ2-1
CASSSRTGFNEQFF
TGTGCCAGCAGCTCCCGGACAGGGTTCAATGAGCAGTTCTTC
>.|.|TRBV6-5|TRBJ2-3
CASVPWTAATDTQYF
TGTGCCAGCGTTCCCTGGACAGCCGCCACAGATACGCAGTATTTT
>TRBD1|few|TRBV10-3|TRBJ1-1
CAISETGVSEAFF
TGTGCCATCAGTGAGACAGGGGTCTCTGAAGCTTTCTTT
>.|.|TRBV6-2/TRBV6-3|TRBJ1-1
CASSYPQGNTEAFF
TGTGCCAGCAGTTACCCTCAGGGGAACACTGAAGCTTTCTTT
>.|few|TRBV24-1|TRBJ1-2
CATSDSRQGYGYTF
TGTGCCACCAGTGATTCAAGGCAGGGCTATGGCTACACCTTC
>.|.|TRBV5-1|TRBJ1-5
CASSLGGGPGQPQHF
TGCGCCAGCAGCTTGGGTGGAGGGCCAGGACAGCCCCAGCATTTT
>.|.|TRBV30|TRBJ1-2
CAWSVPEMPDGYTF
TGTGCCTGGAGTGTACCCGAGATGCCGGATGGCTACACCTTC
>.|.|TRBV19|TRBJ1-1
CASTDQRDTEAFF
TGTGCCAGTACCGACCAGCGGGACACTGAAGCTTTCTTT